This TCR beta chain was retrieved from a study of T-cell memory formation after mild COVID-19. Study as a whole: Largely donor-specific TCR clusters were found.

Study-wide results and caveats: Mainly CM and EM harbored the contracting CD4+ clones; mainly EMRA harbored the CD8+ ones. SARS-CoV-2 specificity of second-wave clones peaking day 37 was unconfirmed.

To note about this clonotype: The antigen is undetermined.

Constant-segment-primed 5'RACE gave TCR alpha and TCR beta cDNA libraries with sample barcodes and UMIs. TCRdb redid the calling of the 5' RACE reads with MiXCR, one entry per CDR3 protein. This table holds about 470,000 distinct CDR3 sequences, about 23% found once. This sequence was found in an adult woman who had mild COVID-19 (a few samples of this study predate the infection). Cell type and time point are not known. The specimen was PBMCs or a T cell subset sorted from them (not recorded which).

The CDR3 DNA is TGTGCCAGCAGTAAAGGTCTACAGGGAAGCTATGGCTACACCTTC. It codes for CASSKGLQGSYGYTF. This chain uses TRBV6-1 with TRBJ1-2; D is possibly TRBD1 (6 bases). Per the germline V gene, CDR1 is MNHNS and CDR2 is SASEGT. Trimming left V 5 bases short and J 4 bases short, with 17 bases between. The CDR3 consists of 15 residues.